The entry below gives a single TCR beta chain sequence along with its context. The data stem from a study of identical twins. V shed 7 bases, J shed 1 base, and the junction held 4 bases outside the gene matches. This CDR3 contains 13 residues. Germline V gene lookup returns CDR1 MDHEN and CDR2 SYDVKM. TCRdb ran MiXCR on the 5' RACE reads and lists one entry per CDR3 protein. The profile shows 550,000 to 800,000 distinct CDR3 sequences, roughly 7.2% of them singletons. These records were also assigned to another study, of yellow fever vaccine responses in identical twins.

The chain joins TRBV28 to TRBJ2-7, with 7 positions matching TRBD1. Sequences were obtained from PBMCs. The origin of this receptor is a young woman in good health. CDR3 nucleotide sequence: TGTGCCAGCACCCGACAGGGATCCTACGAGCAGTACTTC. Translated: CASTRQGSYEQYF.